The rows below give T cell receptor beta chains drawn from one sample of a study of beta chain features in type 1 diabetes. Sequencing was performed with immunoSEQ multiplex PCR; in TCRdb, only in-frame clones are kept and a portion is missing. The data contain around 250,000 clones, 14% of them singletons. Specimen: naive CD4+ T cells from blood. These receptors originate from a man aged 25 to 40 with type 1 diabetes. Both conserved end residues are part of each CDR3. A D gene is named only where the DNA matches it firmly. Rows give clone size only sometimes, using once, few, many, or a class for an expanded clone.

j_gene	d_gene	abundance	v_gene	CDR3aa	CDR3nt
TRBJ2-7	TRBD1	few	TRBV19	CASSTAGTGSYEQYF	TGTGCCAGTAGTACCGCCGGGACAGGGTCCTACGAGCAGTACTTC
TRBJ2-5	TRBD2	.	TRBV7-2	CASSSGTSGRAAETQYF	TGTGCCAGCAGCTCCGGGACTAGCGGGAGGGCCGCGGAGACCCAGTACTTC
TRBJ1-5	TRBD1	.	TRBV10-3	CAISESGQGRSQPQHF	TGTGCCATCAGTGAGTCGGGACAGGGGAGAAGCCAGCCCCAGCATTTT
TRBJ1-1	TRBD1	.	TRBV19	CASRVTGANTEAFF	TGTGCCAGTAGGGTGACAGGGGCGAACACTGAAGCTTTCTTT
TRBJ1-2	.	.	TRBV4-2	CASSQDAVNYGYTF	TGTGCCAGCAGCCAAGATGCAGTGAACTATGGCTACACCTTC
TRBJ1-2	TRBD1	few	TRBV28	CASSSGQGGYGYTF	TGTGCCAGCAGTTCGGGACAGGGGGGGTATGGCTACACCTTC
TRBJ2-7	.	few	TRBV19	CASSSDGSEQYF	TGTGCCAGTAGTTCGGACGGGAGCGAGCAGTACTTC
TRBJ2-5	.	.	TRBV6-5	CASSRREDRETQYF	TGTGCCAGCAGTCGCAGGGAGGATAGAGAGACCCAGTACTTC
TRBJ2-3	TRBD2	.	TRBV9	CASSVTSGGTDTQYF	TGTGCCAGCAGCGTAACTAGCGGAGGCACAGATACGCAGTATTTT
TRBJ2-7	.	.	TRBV2	CASSTRGHEQYF	TGTGCCAGCAGTACCAGGGGCCACGAGCAGTACTTC
TRBJ1-1	.	few	TRBV27	CASSSQGWDTEAFF	TGTGCCAGCAGTTCACAGGGATGGGACACTGAAGCTTTCTTT
TRBJ1-5	TRBD1	few	TRBV19	CASSQQGARGNQPQHF	TGTGCCAGTAGTCAACAGGGGGCTAGGGGCAATCAGCCCCAGCATTTT